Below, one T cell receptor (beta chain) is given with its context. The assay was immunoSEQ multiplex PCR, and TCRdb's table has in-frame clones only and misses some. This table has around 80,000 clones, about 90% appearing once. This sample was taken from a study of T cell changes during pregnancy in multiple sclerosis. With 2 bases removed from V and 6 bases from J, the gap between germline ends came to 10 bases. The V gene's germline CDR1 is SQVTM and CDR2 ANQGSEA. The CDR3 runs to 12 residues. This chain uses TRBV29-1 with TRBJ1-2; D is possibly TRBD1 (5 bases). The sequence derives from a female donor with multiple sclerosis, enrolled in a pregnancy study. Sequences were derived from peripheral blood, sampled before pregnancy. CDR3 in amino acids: CSVEQPGDGYTF. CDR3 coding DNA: TGCAGCGTTGAACAGCCGGGGGATGGCTACACCTTC.